The 26 T cell receptor beta chains reported below all come from one sample, sequenced in a study of T cell responses to AZD1222 COVID-19 vaccine. The table came from immunoSEQ multiplex PCR; TCRdb's copy has only in-frame clones and leaves some out. The data hold more than 100,000 clones, with more than 75% observed a single time. The starting material was peripheral blood, obtained on day 0 of AZD1222 vaccination. The receptors were sampled from an adult in good health.

This chain joins TRBV19 and TRBJ2-7; D not resolved. From germline, CDR1 is LNHDA and CDR2 SQIVND (reference sequence). This CDR3 is 14 amino acids long. V dropped 0 bases and J dropped 2 bases, with 8 bases sitting between them. The CDR3 region has the DNA TGTGCCAGTAGTATAGATGGAAGCCCCTACGAGCAGTACTTC. It encodes CASSIDGSPYEQYF.

The rearrangement uses TRBV14 and TRBJ2-7; 10 bases are shared with TRBD2. Per the germline V gene, CDR1 is SGHDN and CDR2 is FVKESK. Germline trimming cut 2 bases from V and 2 bases from J; bases unmatched to any gene: 15. The length of the CDR3 is 19 residues. CDR3 DNA sequence: TGTGCCAGCAGCCAACGAGGTCGAGCGGGGGGGCCCAGGCCCTACGAGCAGTACTTC. Translating it yields CASSQRGRAGGPRPYEQYF.

This chain joins TRBV7-6 and TRBJ1-3, with a weak D call TRBD1 (6 bases). Germline loops: CDR1 SGHVS, CDR2 FNYEAQ. V shed 5 bases and J shed 0 bases, with 20 bases lying between them. CDR3 length: 18 residues. The CDR3 nucleotides read TGTGCCAGCAGCCCTAGATACAGGGTTGGAAGCTCTGGAAACACCATATATTTT. As protein: CASSPRYRVGSSGNTIYF.

This clone appeared a single time. The genes are TRBV24-1 and TRBJ1-1, with TRBD1 identical over 7 bases. The CDR3 extends over 14 amino acids. The junction had 3 bases not matched to a gene; V was cut back by 1 base and J by 5 bases. Per germline, CDR1 KGHDR and CDR2 SFDVKD. CDR3 coding DNA: TGTGCCACCAGTGATTTCGACAGGGTAACTGAAGCTTTCTTT. As protein: CATSDFDRVTEAFF.

The chain carries TRBV4-1 and TRBJ1-1; a possible D gene is TRBD1 (6 bases). V dropped 10 bases and J dropped 5 bases, with 20 bases sitting between them. This CDR3 region has 14 residues. Germline lookup yields CDR1 MGHRA and CDR2 YSYEKL. The CDR3 protein is CATARAGAWTEAFF. CDR3 in DNA: TGCGCCACCGCCCGGGCAGGGGCATGGACTGAAGCTTTCTTT.

This chain connects TRBV30 to TRBJ1-6; 9 bases align to TRBD1. V lost 6 bases and J lost 10; bases outside the gene matches: 10. Germline V gene sequence: CDR1 GTSNPN, CDR2 SVGIG (reference sequence). This CDR3 has 14 amino acids. This chain's CDR3 is CACRFGTGSSPLHF. In DNA form, the CDR3 reads TGTGCCTGCCGGTTCGGGACAGGGTCCTCACCCCTCCACTTT.

This clone occurred once. The V gene is TRBV12-3 or TRBV12-4, the J gene TRBJ2-7; either TRBD1 or TRBD2 may fit D (5 bases each). The CDR3 covers 12 residues. V was clipped by 7 bases and J by 5 bases, with 12 bases between them. The CDR3 reads CASTRGQNEQYF. The CDR3 DNA reads as TGTGCCAGCACCCGGGGCCAGAACGAGCAGTACTTC.

This CDR3 is CASSLTGTSEDSNQPQHF. CDR3 nucleotide sequence: TGTGCCAGCAGCCTTACCGGGACTTCGGAAGATAGCAATCAGCCCCAGCATTTT. The genes are TRBV11-3 and TRBJ1-5, with a tentative D call TRBD1 (5 bases). The CDR3 spans 18 residues. The germline V gene encodes CDR1 SGHNT and CDR2 YENEEA. Trimming took off 5 bases at V and 0 bases at J, with 20 bases between the two ends.

The chain uses TRBV7-8 and TRBJ1-4; D is unclear. Trimming pared 0 bases from V and 1 base from J, leaving 9 bases between. This CDR3 spans 16 amino acids. Per germline, CDR1 SGHVS and CDR2 FQNEAQ. The CDR3 spells CASSLAPGRTNEKLFF. The CDR3, as DNA: TGTGCCAGCAGCTTAGCCCCGGGTAGAACTAATGAAAAACTGTTTTTT.

The chain combines TRBV6-5 with TRBJ2-1; D assignment may be TRBD1 or TRBD2 (5 bases each). The germline V gene encodes CDR1 MNHEY and CDR2 SVGAGI. V was pared by 10 bases and J by 2 bases, with 15 bases between. This CDR3 is 14 amino acids long. The CDR3 nucleotides read TGTGCCACCTCCCGGGACGGAACCTACAATGAGCAGTTCTTC. Translated: CATSRDGTYNEQFF.

This clone was picked up one time. V and J are TRBV3-1 (or the pseudogene TRBV3-2) and TRBJ2-7; D gene ambiguous. CDR3 length equals 14 residues. CDR1 and CDR2 from the germline V gene are LGHDT and YNNKEL (reference sequence). V was clipped by 4 bases and J by 7 bases, with 17 bases between them. CDR3 loop: CASSPQPLAGEQYF. The DNA of the CDR3 is TGTGCCAGCAGCCCGCAACCTCTTGCCGGGGAGCAGTACTTC.

This chain uses TRBV10-2 with TRBJ2-1; 9 bases map to TRBD2. In germline, CDR1 is WSHSY, CDR2 SAAADI. V shed 4 bases, J shed 4 bases, and the junction held 17 bases outside the gene matches. This CDR3 is built from 19 residues. The CDR3 DNA reads as TGCGCCAGCAGTGGACCGCTTCGTGCGGGGGGGCCATTTTACAATGAGCAGTTCTTC. Its protein product is CASSGPLRAGGPFYNEQFF.

The chain couples TRBV5-6 to TRBJ1-5, with 7 nucleotides matching TRBD1. The V segment lost 2 bases and the J segment 1 base; nucleotides outside the gene matches: 9. This CDR3 contains 17 residues. Germline V gene data show CDR1 as SGHDT and CDR2 as YYEEEE. The CDR3 nucleotides read TGTGCCAGCAGCTTAAGGGGGCAGGGTTACAGCAATCAGCCCCAGCATTTT. Translating it yields CASSLRGQGYSNQPQHF.

This rearrangement joins TRBV2 to TRBJ1-2, with TRBD1 identical over 8 bases. The CDR3 loop spans 14 amino acids. Trimming removed 4 bases from V and 3 bases from J; junction bases left unmatched: 4. Germline loops: CDR1 SNHLY, CDR2 FYNNEI. CDR3 in amino acids: CASSAQGAHYGYTF. The DNA of the CDR3 is TGTGCCAGCAGTGCTCAGGGGGCCCACTATGGCTACACCTTC.

This chain uses TRBV6-5 with TRBJ1-3; TRBD1 matches 10 bases. V trimming: 6 bases; J trimming: 10 bases; junction bases outside the gene matches: 12. Germline V gives CDR1 MNHEY, CDR2 SVGAGI. There are 15 residues in the CDR3. CDR3 bases: TGTGCCAGCAGCCCCACGGGACAGGGGAGAAGGACCATATATTTT. Residues: CASSPTGQGRRTIYF.

The chain has TRBV7-6 and TRBJ1-4; D unclear. CDR1 SGHVS and CDR2 FNYEAQ come from the germline V gene. Trimming took off 1 base at V and 0 bases at J, with 6 bases between the two ends. The CDR3 has 15 amino acids. CDR3 region: CASSLEPATNEKLFF. The CDR3 DNA follows: TGTGCCAGCAGCTTAGAACCTGCAACTAATGAAAAACTGTTTTTT.

This chain uses TRBV4-1 with TRBJ1-1; no clear D gene. Trimming took 0 bases from V and 7 from J, leaving 9 bases between them. The CDR3 has 13 residues. Per germline, CDR1 MGHRA and CDR2 YSYEKL. CDR3 protein: CASSQDFRSEAFF. As DNA, the CDR3 is TGCGCCAGCAGCCAAGATTTCCGGAGTGAAGCTTTCTTT.

This chain joins TRBV3-1 (or the pseudogene TRBV3-2) and TRBJ1-1; 9 nucleotides agree with TRBD1. This CDR3 is built from 15 residues. Germline V lookup: CDR1 LGHDT, CDR2 YNNKEL (reference sequence). Trimming at V came to 1 base and at J to 5 bases, leaving 5 bases not matched to a gene. As DNA, the CDR3 is TGTGCCAGCAGCCAAGTTGGACAGGGGAGGACTGAAGCTTTCTTT. The encoded protein is CASSQVGQGRTEAFF.

The chain combines TRBV7-9 with TRBJ1-1; the match to TRBD1 covers 9 bases. The CDR3 consists of 14 residues. Germline V gene data show CDR1 as SEHNR and CDR2 as FQNEAQ (reference sequence). Germline trimming cut 7 bases from V and 7 bases from J; bases unmatched to any gene: 10. CDR3 sequence reads: CASKPDRGRGEAFF. CDR3 sequence (DNA): TGTGCCAGCAAGCCGGACAGGGGTCGTGGTGAAGCTTTCTTT.

CDR3 sequence: CASSLAAGTNSPLHF. CDR3 coding DNA: TGTGCCAGCAGCTTAGCGGCAGGTACTAATTCACCCCTCCACTTT. The chain combines TRBV7-2 with TRBJ1-6; D call uncertain. CDR1 is SGHTA, CDR2 FQGNSA, per germline. There are 15 residues in the CDR3. Trimming took off 0 bases at V and 6 bases at J, with 9 bases between the two ends.

The J gene is TRBJ2-3, the V gene TRBV5-5, with 7 bases fitting TRBD2. Germline V lookup: CDR1 SGHKS, CDR2 YYEKEE (reference sequence). This CDR3 is 14 amino acids long. The trim removed 7 bases at V and 4 bases at J, leaving 9 bases unmatched. The CDR3 bases are TGTGCCAGCCATCGGGGGGAAGGGGCAGATACGCAGTATTTT. This translates into CASHRGEGADTQYF.

J is TRBJ2-3 and V is TRBV10-3; TRBD1 matches 7 bases. Germline V gene sequence: CDR1 ENHRY, CDR2 SYGVKD. This CDR3 spans 14 amino acids. Losses at the gene ends were 2 bases for V and 1 base for J; bases not matched to a gene: 0. The CDR3: CAISEGTGTDTQYF. CDR3 DNA: TGTGCCATCAGTGAGGGGACAGGCACAGATACGCAGTATTTT.

V and J are TRBV10-2 and TRBJ1-1; TRBD1 matches at 8 bases. The CDR3 extends over 12 amino acids. V was clipped by 8 bases and J by 4 bases; unmatched bases: 3. From germline, CDR1 is WSHSY and CDR2 SAAADI. The CDR3 DNA reads as TGCGCCAGCGGGGGGACAGGCACTGAAGCTTTCTTT. This codes for CASGGTGTEAFF.

V gene TRBV23-1 combines with J gene TRBJ2-5; TRBD1 might be the D (5 bases). TRBV23-1 is marked as an open reading frame, function uncertain. V lost 2 bases to trimming and J lost 2 bases, with 21 bases between them. This CDR3 comprises 18 residues. As DNA, the CDR3 is TGCGCCAGCAGTCAAGGGGTTTGCAGGGTTGATCGTCAAGAGACCCAGTACTTC. Its protein is CASSQGVCRVDRQETQYF.

The chain links TRBV4-1 to TRBJ1-5; 7 bases align to TRBD1. Germline loops: CDR1 MGHRA, CDR2 YSYEKL. This CDR3 region has 16 residues. J was trimmed by 11 bases and V by 4 bases; bases with no gene match: 17. CDR3 residues: CASSPGQRGGQWAQHF. As DNA, the CDR3 is TGCGCCAGCAGCCCTGGACAGCGAGGGGGCCAATGGGCCCAGCATTTT.

This chain connects TRBV7-9 to TRBJ2-6; D not certain. The V gene's germline CDR1 is SEHNR and CDR2 FQNEAQ (reference sequence). This CDR3 region has 18 residues. Trimming shortened V by 0 bases and J by 0 bases, and 12 bases separated the two germline ends. The CDR3 loop reads CASSLAVTEFSGANVLTF. The DNA of the CDR3 is TGTGCCAGCAGCTTAGCTGTTACGGAATTCTCTGGGGCCAACGTCCTGACTTTC.